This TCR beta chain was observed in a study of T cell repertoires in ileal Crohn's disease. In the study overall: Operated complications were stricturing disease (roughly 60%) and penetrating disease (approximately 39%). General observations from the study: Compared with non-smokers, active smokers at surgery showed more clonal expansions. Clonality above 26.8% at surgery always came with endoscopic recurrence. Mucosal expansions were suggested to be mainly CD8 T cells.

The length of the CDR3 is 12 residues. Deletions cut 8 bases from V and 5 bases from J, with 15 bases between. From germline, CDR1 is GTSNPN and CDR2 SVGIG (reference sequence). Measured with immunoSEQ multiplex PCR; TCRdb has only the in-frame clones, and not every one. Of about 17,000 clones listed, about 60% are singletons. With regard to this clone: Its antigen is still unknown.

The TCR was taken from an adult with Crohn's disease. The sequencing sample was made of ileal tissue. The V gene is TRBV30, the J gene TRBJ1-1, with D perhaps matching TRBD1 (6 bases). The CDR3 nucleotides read TGTGCCGGCAACAGGGAACGGACTGAAGCTTTCTTT. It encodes CAGNRERTEAFF. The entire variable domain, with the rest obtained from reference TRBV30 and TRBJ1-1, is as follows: SQTIHQWPATLVQPVGSPLSLECTVEGTSNPNLYWYRQAAGRGLQLLFYSVGIGQISSEVPQNLSASRPQDRQFILSSKKLLLSDSGFYLCAGNRERTEAFFGQGTRLTVV.